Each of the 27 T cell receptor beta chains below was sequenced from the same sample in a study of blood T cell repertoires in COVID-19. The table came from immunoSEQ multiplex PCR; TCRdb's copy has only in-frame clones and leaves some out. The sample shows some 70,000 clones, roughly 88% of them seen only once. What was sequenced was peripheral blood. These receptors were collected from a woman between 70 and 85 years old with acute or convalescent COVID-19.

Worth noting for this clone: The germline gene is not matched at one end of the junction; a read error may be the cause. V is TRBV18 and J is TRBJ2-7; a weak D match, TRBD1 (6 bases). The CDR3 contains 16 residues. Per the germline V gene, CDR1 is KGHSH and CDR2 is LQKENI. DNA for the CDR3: TGTGCCAGCTCACCATTCCGACAGGCGAGCTCCTACAAGCAGTACTTC. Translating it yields CASSPFRQASSYKQYF. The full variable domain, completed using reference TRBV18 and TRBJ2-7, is NAGVMQNPRHLVRRRGQEARLRCSPMKGHSHVYWYRQLPEEGLKFMVYLQKENIIDESGMPKERFSAEFPKEGPSILRIQQVVRGDSAAYFCASSPFRQASSYKQYFGPGTRLTVT.

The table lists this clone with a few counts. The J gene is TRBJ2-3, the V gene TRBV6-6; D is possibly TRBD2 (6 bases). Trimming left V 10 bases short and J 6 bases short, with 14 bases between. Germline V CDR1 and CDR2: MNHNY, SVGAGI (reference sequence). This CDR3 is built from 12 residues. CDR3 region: CATTGGFDTQYF. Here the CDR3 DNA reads TGTGCCACCACCGGGGGTTTCGATACGCAGTATTTT.

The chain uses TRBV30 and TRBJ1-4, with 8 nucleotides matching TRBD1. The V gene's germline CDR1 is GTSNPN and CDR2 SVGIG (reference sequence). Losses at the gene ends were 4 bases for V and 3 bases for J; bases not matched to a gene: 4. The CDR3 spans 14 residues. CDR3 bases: TGTGCCTGGAACAGGGGGACAGCTAATGAAAAACTGTTTTTT. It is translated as CAWNRGTANEKLFF.

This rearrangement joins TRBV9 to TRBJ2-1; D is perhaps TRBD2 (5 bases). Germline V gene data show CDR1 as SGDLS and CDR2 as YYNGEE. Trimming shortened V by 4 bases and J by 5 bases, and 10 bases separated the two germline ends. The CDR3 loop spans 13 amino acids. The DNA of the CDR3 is TGTGCCAGCAGCATTAGCGCGAACAATGAGCAGTTCTTC. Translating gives CASSISANNEQFF. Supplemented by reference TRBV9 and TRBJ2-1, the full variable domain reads DSGVTQTPKHLITATGQRVTLRCSPRSGDLSVYWYQQSLDQGLQFLIQYYNGEERAKGNILERFSAQQFPDLHSELNLSSLELGDSALYFCASSISANNEQFFGPGTRLTVL.

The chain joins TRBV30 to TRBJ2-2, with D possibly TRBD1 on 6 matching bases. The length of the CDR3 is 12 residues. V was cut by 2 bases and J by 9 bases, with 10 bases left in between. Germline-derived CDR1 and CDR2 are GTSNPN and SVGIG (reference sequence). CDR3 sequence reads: CAWSPRGRELFF. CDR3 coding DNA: TGTGCCTGGAGTCCCAGGGGTCGGGAGCTGTTTTTT. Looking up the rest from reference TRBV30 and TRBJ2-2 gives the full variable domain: SQTIHQWPATLVQPVGSPLSLECTVEGTSNPNLYWYRQAAGRGLQLLFYSVGIGQISSEVPQNLSASRPQDRQFILSSKKLLLSDSGFYLCAWSPRGRELFFGEGSRLTVL.

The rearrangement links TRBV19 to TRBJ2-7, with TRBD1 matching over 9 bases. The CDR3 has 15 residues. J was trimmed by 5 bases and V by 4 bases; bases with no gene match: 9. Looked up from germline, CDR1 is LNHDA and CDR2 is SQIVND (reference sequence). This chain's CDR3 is CASSRTGTGFDEQYF. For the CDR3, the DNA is TGTGCCAGTAGTAGGACCGGGACAGGGTTCGACGAGCAGTACTTC.

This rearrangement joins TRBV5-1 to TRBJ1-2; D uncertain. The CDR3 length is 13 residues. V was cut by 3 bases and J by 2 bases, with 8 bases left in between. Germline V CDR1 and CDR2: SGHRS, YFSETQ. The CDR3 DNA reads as TGCGCCAGCAGCTCTGACTTCAACTATGGCTACACCTTC. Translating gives CASSSDFNYGYTF.

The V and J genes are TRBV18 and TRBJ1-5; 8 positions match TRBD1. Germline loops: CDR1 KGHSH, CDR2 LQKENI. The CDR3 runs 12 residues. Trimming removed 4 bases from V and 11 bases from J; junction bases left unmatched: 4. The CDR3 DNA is TGTGCCAGCTCACAAACGGACAGGGCCCAGCATTTT. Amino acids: CASSQTDRAQHF.

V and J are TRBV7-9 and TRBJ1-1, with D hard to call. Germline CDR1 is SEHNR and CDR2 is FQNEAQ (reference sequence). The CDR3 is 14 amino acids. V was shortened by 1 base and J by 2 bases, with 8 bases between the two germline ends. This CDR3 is CASSLVSGNTEAFF. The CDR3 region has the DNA TGTGCCAGCAGCTTAGTGAGCGGTAACACTGAAGCTTTCTTT.

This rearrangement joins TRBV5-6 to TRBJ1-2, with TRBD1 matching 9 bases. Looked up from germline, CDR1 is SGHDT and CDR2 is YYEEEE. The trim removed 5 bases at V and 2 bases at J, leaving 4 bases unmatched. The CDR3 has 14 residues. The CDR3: CASRETGGNYGYTF. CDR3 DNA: TGTGCCAGCAGGGAGACAGGGGGGAACTATGGCTACACCTTC.

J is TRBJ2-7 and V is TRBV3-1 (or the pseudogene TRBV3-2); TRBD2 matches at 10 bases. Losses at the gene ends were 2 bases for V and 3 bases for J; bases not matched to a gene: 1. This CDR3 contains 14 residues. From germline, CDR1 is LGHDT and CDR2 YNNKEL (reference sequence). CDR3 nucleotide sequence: TGTGCCAGCAGCCAACTAGCGGGGGTCTACGAGCAGTACTTC. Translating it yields CASSQLAGVYEQYF.

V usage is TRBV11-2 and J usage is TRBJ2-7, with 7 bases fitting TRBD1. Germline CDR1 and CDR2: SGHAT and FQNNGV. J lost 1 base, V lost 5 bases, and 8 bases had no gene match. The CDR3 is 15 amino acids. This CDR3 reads CASSRDREISYEQYF. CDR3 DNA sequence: TGTGCCAGCAGCCGAGACAGGGAGATTTCCTACGAGCAGTACTTC.

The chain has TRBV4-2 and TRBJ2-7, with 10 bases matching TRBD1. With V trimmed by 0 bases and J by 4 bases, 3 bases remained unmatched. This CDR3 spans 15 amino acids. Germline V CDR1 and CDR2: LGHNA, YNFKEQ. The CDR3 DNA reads TGTGCCAGCAGCCAAGATCGGACAGGGGGATACGAGCAGTACTTC. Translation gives CASSQDRTGGYEQYF.

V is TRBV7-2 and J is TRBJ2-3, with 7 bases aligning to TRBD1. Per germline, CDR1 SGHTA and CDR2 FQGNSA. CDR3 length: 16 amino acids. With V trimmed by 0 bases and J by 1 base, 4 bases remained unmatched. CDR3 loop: CASSLATGIGTDTQYF. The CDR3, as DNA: TGTGCCAGCAGCTTAGCGACAGGGATTGGCACAGATACGCAGTATTTT.

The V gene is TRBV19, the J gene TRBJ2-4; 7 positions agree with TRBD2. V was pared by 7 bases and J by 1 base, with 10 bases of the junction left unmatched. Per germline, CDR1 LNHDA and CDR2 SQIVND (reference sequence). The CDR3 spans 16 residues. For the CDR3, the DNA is TGTGCCAGTACTTGGGGACCGGGGGGTGCCAAAAACATTCAGTACTTC. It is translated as CASTWGPGGAKNIQYF.

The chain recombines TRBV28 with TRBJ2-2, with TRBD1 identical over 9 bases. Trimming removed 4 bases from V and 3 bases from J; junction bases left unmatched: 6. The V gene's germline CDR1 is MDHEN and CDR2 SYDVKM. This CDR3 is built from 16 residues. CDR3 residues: CASSWGDRAYTGELFF. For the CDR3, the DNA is TGTGCCAGCAGTTGGGGGGACAGGGCCTACACCGGGGAGCTGTTTTTT.

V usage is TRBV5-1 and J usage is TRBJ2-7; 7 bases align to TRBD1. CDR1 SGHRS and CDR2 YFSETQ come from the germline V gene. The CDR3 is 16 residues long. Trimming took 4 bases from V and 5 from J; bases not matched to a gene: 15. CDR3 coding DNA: TGCGCCAGCAGCCTAACCCCCGGGACGCAGGGGGACGAGCAGTACTTC. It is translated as CASSLTPGTQGDEQYF.

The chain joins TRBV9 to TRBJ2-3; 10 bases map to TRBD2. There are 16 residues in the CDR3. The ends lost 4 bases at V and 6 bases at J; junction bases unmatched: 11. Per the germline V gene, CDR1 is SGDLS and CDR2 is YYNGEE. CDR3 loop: CASSSNRGTSVDTQYF. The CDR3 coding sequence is TGTGCCAGCAGCTCGAACCGCGGGACTAGCGTGGATACGCAGTATTTT.

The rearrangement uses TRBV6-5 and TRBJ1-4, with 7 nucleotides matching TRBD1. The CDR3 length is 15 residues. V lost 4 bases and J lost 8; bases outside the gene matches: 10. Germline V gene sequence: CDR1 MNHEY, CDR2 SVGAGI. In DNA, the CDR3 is TGTGCCAGCAGTTCCCGACAGGGTAGGGGGGAAAAACTGTTTTTT. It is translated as CASSSRQGRGEKLFF.

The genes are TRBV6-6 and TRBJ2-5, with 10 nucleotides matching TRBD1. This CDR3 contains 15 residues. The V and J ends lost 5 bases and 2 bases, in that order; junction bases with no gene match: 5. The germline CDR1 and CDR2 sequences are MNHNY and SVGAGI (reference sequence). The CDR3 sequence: CASSLGQGWQETQYF. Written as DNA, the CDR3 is TGTGCCAGCAGTCTGGGACAGGGGTGGCAAGAGACCCAGTACTTC.

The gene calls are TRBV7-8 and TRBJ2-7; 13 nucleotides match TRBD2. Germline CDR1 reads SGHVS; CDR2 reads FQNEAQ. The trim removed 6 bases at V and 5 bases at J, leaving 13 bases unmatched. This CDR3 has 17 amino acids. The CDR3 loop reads CASRRTSGRDLSHEQYF. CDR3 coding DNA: TGTGCCAGCAGACGAACTAGCGGGAGGGACCTCTCGCACGAGCAGTACTTC.

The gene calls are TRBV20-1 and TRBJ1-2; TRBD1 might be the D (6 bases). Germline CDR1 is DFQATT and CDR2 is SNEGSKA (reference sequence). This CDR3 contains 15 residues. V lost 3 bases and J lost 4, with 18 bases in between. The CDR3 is CSASLQGVLGYGYTF. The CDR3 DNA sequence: TGCAGTGCTAGTCTACAGGGCGTACTAGGCTATGGCTACACCTTC.

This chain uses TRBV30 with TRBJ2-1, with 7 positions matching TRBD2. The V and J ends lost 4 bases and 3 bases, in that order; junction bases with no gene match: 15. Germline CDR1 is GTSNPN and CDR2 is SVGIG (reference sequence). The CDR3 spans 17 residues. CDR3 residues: CAWISAGGGSFYNEQFF. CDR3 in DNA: TGTGCCTGGATATCGGCGGGTGGCGGGAGCTTCTACAATGAGCAGTTCTTC.

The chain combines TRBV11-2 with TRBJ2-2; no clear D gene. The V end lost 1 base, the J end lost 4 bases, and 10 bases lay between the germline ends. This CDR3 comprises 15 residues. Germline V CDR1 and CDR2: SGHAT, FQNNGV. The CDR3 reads CASSLVSGPTGELFF. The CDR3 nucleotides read TGTGCCAGCAGCTTAGTCTCGGGTCCCACCGGGGAGCTGTTTTTT.

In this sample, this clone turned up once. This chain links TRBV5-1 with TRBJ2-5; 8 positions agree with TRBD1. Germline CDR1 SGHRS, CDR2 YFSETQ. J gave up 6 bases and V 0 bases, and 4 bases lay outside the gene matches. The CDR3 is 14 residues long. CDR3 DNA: TGCGCCAGCAGCTTGGGTGACAGGGGCCAGACCCAGTACTTC. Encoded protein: CASSLGDRGQTQYF.

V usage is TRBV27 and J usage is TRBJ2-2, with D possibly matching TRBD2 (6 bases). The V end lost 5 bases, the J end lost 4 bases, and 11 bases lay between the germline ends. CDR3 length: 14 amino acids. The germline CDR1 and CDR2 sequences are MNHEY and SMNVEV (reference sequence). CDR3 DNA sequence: TGTGCCAGCAGTCCCGGAGGGGTCACCGGGGAGCTGTTTTTT. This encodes CASSPGGVTGELFF.

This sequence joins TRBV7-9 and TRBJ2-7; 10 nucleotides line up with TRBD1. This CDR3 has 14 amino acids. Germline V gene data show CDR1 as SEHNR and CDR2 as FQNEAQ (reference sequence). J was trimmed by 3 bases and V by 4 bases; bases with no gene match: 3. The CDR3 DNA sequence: TGTGCCAGCAGCTACGGACAGGGGGTCTACGAGCAGTACTTC. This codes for CASSYGQGVYEQYF.